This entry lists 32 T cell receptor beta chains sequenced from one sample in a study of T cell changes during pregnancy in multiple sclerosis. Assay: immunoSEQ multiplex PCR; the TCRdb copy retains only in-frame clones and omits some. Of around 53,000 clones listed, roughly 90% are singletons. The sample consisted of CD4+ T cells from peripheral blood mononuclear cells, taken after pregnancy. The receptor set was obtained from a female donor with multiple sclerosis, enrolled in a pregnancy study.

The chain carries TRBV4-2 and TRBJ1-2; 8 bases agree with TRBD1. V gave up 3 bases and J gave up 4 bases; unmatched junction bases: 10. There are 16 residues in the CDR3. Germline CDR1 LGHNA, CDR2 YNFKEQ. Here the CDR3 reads CASSHRTTGVLYGYTF. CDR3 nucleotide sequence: TGTGCCAGCAGCCATCGCACGACAGGGGTTCTCTATGGCTACACCTTC.

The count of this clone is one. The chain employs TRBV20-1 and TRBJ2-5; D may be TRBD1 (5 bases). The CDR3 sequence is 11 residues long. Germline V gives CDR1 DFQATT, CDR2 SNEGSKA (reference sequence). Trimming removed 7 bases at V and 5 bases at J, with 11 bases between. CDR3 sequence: CSVPTVETQYF. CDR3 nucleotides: TGCAGTGTACCGACAGTTGAGACCCAGTACTTC.

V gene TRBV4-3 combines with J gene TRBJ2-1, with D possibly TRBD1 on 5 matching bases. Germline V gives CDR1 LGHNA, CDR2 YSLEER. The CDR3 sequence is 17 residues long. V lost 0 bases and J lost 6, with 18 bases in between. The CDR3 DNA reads TGCGCCAGCAGCCAAGATATAGCAGGGTATTCGGCCAATGAGCAGTTCTTC. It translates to CASSQDIAGYSANEQFF.

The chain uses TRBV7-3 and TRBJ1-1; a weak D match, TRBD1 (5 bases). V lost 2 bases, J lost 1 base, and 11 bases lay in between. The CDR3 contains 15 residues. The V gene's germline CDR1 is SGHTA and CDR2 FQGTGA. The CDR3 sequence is CASSLGGVQNTEAFF. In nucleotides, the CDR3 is TGTGCCAGCAGCTTAGGAGGGGTCCAGAACACTGAAGCTTTCTTT.

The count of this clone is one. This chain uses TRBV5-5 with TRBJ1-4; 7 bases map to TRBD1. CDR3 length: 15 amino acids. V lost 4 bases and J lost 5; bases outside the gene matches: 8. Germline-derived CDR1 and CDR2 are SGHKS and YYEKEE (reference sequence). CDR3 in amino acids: CASSPYRGQNEKLFF. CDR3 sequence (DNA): TGTGCCAGCAGCCCGTACAGGGGACAAAATGAAAAACTGTTTTTT.

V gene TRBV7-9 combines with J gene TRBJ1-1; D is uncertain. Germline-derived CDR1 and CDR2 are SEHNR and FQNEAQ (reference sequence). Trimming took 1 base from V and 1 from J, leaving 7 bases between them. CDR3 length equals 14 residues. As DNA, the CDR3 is TGTGCCAGCAGCTTAGAGAGAGGGAACACTGAAGCTTTCTTT. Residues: CASSLERGNTEAFF.

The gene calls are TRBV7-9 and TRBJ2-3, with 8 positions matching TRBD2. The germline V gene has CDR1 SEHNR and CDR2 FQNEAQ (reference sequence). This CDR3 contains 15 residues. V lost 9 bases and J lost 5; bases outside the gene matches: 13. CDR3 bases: TGTGCCAGTTCCCCCGTCAGCGGGGGCGAAGATACGCAGTATTTT. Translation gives CASSPVSGGEDTQYF.

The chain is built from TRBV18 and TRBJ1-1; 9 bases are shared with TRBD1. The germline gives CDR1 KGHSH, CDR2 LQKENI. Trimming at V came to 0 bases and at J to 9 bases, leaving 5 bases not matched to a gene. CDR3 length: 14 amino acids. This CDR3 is CASSPPQDRGKAFF. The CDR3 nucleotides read TGTGCCAGCTCACCACCCCAGGACAGGGGAAAAGCTTTCTTT.

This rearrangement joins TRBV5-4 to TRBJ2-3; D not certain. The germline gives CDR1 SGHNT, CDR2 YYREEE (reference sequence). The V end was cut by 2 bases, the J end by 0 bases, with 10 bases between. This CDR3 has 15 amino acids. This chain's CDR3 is CASSFGLVSTDTQYF. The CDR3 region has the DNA TGTGCCAGCAGCTTTGGTCTAGTTAGCACAGATACGCAGTATTTT. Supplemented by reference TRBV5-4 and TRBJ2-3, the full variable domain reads ETGVTQSPTHLIKTRGQQVTLRCSSQSGHNTVSWYQQALGQGPQFIFQYYREEENGRGNFPPRFSGLQFPNYSSELNVNALELDDSALYLCASSFGLVSTDTQYFGPGTRLTVL.

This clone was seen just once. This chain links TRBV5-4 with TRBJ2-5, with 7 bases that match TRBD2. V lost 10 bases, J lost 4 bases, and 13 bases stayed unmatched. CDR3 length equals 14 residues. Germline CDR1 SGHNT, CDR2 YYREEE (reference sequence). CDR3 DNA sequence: TGTGCCGGCCGCCGGGACTACCAAGGAGAGACCCAGTACTTC. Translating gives CAGRRDYQGETQYF.

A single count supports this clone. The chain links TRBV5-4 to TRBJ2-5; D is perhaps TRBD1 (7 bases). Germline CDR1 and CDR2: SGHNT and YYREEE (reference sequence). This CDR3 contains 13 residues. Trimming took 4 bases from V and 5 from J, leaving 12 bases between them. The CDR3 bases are TGTGCCAGCAGCCCACAGGGGAGGGAGACCCAGTACTTC. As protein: CASSPQGRETQYF.

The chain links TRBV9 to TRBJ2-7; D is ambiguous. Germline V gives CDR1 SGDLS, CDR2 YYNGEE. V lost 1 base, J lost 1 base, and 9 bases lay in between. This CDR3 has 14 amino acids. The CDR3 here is CASSVQSGSYEQYF. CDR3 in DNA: TGTGCCAGCAGCGTACAGTCAGGTTCCTACGAGCAGTACTTC.

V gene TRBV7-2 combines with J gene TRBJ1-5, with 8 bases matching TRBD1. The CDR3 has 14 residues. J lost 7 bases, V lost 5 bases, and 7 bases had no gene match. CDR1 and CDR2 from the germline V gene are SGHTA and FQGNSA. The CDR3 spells CASSPTGAGQPQHF. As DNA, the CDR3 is TGTGCCAGCAGCCCGACAGGGGCAGGACAGCCCCAGCATTTT.

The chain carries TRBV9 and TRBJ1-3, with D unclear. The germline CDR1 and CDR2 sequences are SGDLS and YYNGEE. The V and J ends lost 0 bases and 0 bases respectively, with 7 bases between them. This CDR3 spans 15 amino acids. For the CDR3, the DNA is TGTGCCAGCAGCGTAGGAGGAGCCTCTGGAAACACCATATATTTT. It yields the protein CASSVGGASGNTIYF.

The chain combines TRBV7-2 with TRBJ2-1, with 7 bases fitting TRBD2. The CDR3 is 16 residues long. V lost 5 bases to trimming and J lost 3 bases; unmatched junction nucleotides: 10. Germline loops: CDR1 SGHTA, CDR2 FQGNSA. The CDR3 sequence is CASSPTWGGGYNEQFF. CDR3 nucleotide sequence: TGTGCCAGCAGCCCCACGTGGGGCGGGGGCTACAATGAGCAGTTCTTC. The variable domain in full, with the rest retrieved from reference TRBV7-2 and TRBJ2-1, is GAGVSQSPSNKVTEKGKDVELRCDPISGHTALYWYRQSLGQGLEFLIYFQGNSAPDKSGLPSDRFSAERTGGSVSTLTIQRTQQEDSAVYLCASSPTWGGGYNEQFFGPGTRLTVL.

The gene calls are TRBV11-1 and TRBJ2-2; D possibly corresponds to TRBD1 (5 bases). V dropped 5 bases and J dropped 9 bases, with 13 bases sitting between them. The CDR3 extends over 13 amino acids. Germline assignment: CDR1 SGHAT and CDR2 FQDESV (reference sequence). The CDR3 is CASSPNQGRELFF. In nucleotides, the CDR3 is TGTGCCAGCAGCCCCAATCAGGGAAGGGAGCTGTTTTTT.

The CDR3 loop reads CASSFPGQSYGYTF. DNA for the CDR3: TGTGCCAGCAGCTTTCCTGGACAGAGCTATGGCTACACCTTC. J is TRBJ1-2 and V is TRBV7-2, with D perhaps matching TRBD1 (6 bases). The V end lost 3 bases, the J end lost 4 bases, and 12 bases lay between the germline ends. Germline CDR1 and CDR2: SGHTA and FQGNSA. This CDR3 region has 14 residues. Full variable domain (missing parts from reference TRBV7-2 and TRBJ1-2): GAGVSQSPSNKVTEKGKDVELRCDPISGHTALYWYRQSLGQGLEFLIYFQGNSAPDKSGLPSDRFSAERTGGSVSTLTIQRTQQEDSAVYLCASSFPGQSYGYTFGSGTRLTVV.

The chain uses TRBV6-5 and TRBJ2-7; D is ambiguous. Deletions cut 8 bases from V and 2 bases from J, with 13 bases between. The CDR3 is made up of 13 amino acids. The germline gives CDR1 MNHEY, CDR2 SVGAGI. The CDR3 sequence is CASGLDPAYEQYF. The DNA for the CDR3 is TGTGCCAGCGGCCTAGACCCAGCCTACGAGCAGTACTTC.

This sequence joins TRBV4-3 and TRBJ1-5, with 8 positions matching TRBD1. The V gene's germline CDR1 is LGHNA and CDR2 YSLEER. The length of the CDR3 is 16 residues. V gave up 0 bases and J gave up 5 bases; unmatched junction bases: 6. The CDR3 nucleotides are TGCGCCAGCAGCCAAGAAGCCAGGGGGCAGGATCAGCCCCAGCATTTT. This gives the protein CASSQEARGQDQPQHF.

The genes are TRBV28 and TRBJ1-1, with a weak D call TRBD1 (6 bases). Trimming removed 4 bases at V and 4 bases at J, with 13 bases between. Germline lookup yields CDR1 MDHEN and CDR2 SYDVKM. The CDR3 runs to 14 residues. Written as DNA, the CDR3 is TGTGCCAGCAGTTCCCCGGGACACCTCACTGAAGCTTTCTTT. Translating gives CASSSPGHLTEAFF.

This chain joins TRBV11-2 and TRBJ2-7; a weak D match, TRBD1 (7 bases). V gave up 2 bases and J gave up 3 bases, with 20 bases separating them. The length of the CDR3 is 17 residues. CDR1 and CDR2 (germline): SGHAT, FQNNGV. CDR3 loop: CASSLRRGTPGGYEQYF. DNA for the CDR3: TGTGCCAGCAGCTTAAGGAGGGGAACACCAGGGGGCTACGAGCAGTACTTC.

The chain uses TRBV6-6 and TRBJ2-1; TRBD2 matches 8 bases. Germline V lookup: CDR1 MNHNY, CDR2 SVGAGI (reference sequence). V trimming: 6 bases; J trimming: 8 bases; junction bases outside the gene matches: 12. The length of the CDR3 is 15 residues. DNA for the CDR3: TGTGCCAGCAGCTTCGAGCGGGGGAGTCCGGATGAGCAGTTCTTC. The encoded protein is CASSFERGSPDEQFF.

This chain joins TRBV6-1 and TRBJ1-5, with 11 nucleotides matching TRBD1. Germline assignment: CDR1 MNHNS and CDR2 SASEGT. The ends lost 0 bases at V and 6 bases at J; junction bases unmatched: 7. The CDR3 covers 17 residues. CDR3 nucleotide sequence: TGTGCCAGCAGTGAAGCGCAAGGACAGGGGGCAACTCAGCCCCAGCATTTT. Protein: CASSEAQGQGATQPQHF.

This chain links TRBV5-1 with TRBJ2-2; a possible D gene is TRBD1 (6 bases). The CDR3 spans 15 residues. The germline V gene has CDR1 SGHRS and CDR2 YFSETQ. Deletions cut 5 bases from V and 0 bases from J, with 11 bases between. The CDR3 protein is CASRGGLANTGELFF. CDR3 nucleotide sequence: TGCGCCAGCAGAGGGGGTCTGGCGAACACCGGGGAGCTGTTTTTT. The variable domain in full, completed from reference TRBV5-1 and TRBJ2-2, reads KAGVTQTPRYLIKTRGQQVTLSCSPISGHRSVSWYQQTPGQGLQFLFEYFSETQRNKGNFPGRFSGRQFSNSRSEMNVSTLELGDSALYLCASRGGLANTGELFFGEGSRLTVL.

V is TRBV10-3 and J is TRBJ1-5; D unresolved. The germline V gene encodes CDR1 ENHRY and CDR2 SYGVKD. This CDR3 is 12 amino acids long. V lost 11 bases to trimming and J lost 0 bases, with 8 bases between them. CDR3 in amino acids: CASRDSNQPQHF. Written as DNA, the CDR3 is TGTGCCTCCCGGGATAGCAATCAGCCCCAGCATTTT.

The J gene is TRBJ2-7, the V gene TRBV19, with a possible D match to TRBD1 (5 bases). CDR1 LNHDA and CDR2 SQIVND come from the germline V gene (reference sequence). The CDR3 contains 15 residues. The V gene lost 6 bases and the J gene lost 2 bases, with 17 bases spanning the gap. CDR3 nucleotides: TGTGCCAGTAGCCGGACATCTCCCAGCACCTACGAGCAGTACTTC. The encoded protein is CASSRTSPSTYEQYF. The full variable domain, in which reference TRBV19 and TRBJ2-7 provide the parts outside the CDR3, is DGGITQSPKYLFRKEGQNVTLSCEQNLNHDAMYWYRQDPGQGLRLIYYSQIVNDFQKGDIAEGYSVSREKKESFPLTVTSAQKNPTAFYLCASSRTSPSTYEQYFGPGTRLTVT.

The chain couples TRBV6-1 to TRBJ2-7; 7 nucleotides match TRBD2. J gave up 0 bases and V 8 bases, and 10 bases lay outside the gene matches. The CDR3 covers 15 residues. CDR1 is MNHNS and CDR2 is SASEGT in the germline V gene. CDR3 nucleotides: TGTGCCAGCGCGGGGGATAGAGGTGACTCCTACGAGCAGTACTTC. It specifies CASAGDRGDSYEQYF.

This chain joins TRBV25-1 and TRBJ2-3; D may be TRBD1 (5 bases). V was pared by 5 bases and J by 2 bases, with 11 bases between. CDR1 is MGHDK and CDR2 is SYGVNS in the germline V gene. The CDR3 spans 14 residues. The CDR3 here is CASSRRQHTDTQYF. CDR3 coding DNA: TGTGCCAGCAGTCGGAGACAGCACACAGATACGCAGTATTTT.

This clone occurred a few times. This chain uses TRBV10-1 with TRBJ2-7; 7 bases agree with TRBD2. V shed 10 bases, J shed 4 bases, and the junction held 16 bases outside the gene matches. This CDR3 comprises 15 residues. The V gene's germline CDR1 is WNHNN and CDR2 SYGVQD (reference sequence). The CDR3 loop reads CANQDLADLGYEQYF. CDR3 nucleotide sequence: TGCGCCAACCAGGACCTAGCGGACCTAGGTTACGAGCAGTACTTC.

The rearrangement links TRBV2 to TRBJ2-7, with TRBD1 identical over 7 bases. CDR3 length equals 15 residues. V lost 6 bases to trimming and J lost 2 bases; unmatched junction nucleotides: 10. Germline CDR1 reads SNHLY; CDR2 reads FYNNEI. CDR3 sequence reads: CASRKGQAPTYEQYF. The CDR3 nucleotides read TGTGCCAGCAGGAAAGGACAGGCTCCCACCTACGAGCAGTACTTC. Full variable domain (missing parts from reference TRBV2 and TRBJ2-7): EPEVTQTPSHQVTQMGQEVILRCVPISNHLYFYWYRQILGQKVEFLVSFYNNEISEKSEIFDDQFSVERPDGSNFTLKIRSTKLEDSAMYFCASRKGQAPTYEQYFGPGTRLTVT.

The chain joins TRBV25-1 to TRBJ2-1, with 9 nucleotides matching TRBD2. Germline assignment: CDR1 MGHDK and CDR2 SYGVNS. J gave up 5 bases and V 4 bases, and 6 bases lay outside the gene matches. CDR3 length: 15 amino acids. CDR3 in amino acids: CASSVRAGGNNEQFF. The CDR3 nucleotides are TGTGCCAGCAGTGTGAGAGCGGGGGGTAACAATGAGCAGTTCTTC.

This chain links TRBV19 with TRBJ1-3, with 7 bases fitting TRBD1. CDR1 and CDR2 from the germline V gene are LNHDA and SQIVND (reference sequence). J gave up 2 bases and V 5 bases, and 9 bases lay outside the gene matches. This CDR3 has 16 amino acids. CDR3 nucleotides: TGTGCCAGTAGTTTAACAGGGGAAAAAGCTGGAAACACCATATATTTT. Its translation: CASSLTGEKAGNTIYF.